Each of the 21 T cell receptor beta chains below was sequenced from the same sample in a study of STAT5B mutations in CD4+ large granular lymphocyte leukemia. The method was immunoSEQ multiplex PCR; TCRdb's version includes in-frame clones alone and lacks a portion of them. The sample shows about 27,000 clones, 74% of them seen only once. The specimen was CD4+ T cells from blood buffy coats. Receptors originate from a human donor in good health.

This clone was seen a handful of times. V usage is TRBV15 and J usage is TRBJ1-1; D is uncertain. The CDR3 runs to 11 residues. The germline gives CDR1 LNHNV, CDR2 YYDKDF (reference sequence). V lost 11 bases to trimming and J lost 1 base, with 8 bases between them. The CDR3 reads CARSANTEAFF. The CDR3 DNA reads as TGTGCCCGCTCGGCGAACACTGAAGCTTTCTTT.

This chain joins TRBV7-2 and TRBJ1-5; D uncertain. CDR1 and CDR2 from the germline V gene are SGHTA and FQGNSA. There are 13 residues in the CDR3. The ends were cut back, 6 bases at V and 4 bases at J, with 10 bases in the middle. In nucleotides, the CDR3 is TGTGCCAGCAGGTTGGGAGGGAATCAGCCCCAGCATTTT. It is translated as CASRLGGNQPQHF. Full variable domain (outside the CDR3, taken from reference TRBV7-2 and TRBJ1-5): GAGVSQSPSNKVTEKGKDVELRCDPISGHTALYWYRQSLGQGLEFLIYFQGNSAPDKSGLPSDRFSAERTGGSVSTLTIQRTQQEDSAVYLCASRLGGNQPQHFGDGTRLSIL.

This clone was counted only a few times. Other DNA sequences within the sample encode an identical CDR3. The rearrangement joins TRBV5-6 to TRBJ1-2, with 9 bases aligning to TRBD1. CDR1 and CDR2 (germline): SGHDT, YYEEEE. V lost 4 bases, J lost 4 bases, and 5 bases stayed unmatched. The CDR3 has 14 amino acids. In DNA form, the CDR3 reads TGTGCCAGCAGCCTGGGACAGGGTGGCTATGGCTACACCTTC. The encoded protein is CASSLGQGGYGYTF. Full variable domain (outside the CDR3, taken from reference TRBV5-6 and TRBJ1-2): DAGVTQSPTHLIKTRGQQVTLRCSPKSGHDTVSWYQQALGQGPQFIFQYYEEEERQRGNFPDRFSGHQFPNYSSELNVNALLLGDSALYLCASSLGQGGYGYTFGSGTRLTVV.

The gene calls are TRBV13 and TRBJ1-6, with 7 bases aligning to TRBD1. Germline lookup yields CDR1 PRHDT and CDR2 FYEKMQ (reference sequence). This CDR3 is built from 15 residues. V gave up 0 bases and J gave up 6 bases; unmatched junction bases: 2. CDR3 in DNA: TGTGCCAGCAGCTTAGGCAGGGGGAGTAATTCACCCCTCCACTTT. This codes for CASSLGRGSNSPLHF.

This chain joins TRBV7-2 and TRBJ1-2, with D perhaps TRBD1 (5 bases). Germline CDR1 reads SGHTA; CDR2 reads FQGNSA. This CDR3 contains 13 residues. Trimming took off 1 base at V and 5 bases at J, with 8 bases between the two ends. CDR3 amino acids: CASSLEQEYGYTF. CDR3 nucleotide sequence: TGTGCCAGCAGCTTAGAACAGGAATATGGCTACACCTTC.

J is TRBJ1-2 and V is TRBV19, with 7 nucleotides matching TRBD1. The V and J ends lost 5 bases and 3 bases, in that order; junction bases with no gene match: 3. The CDR3 sequence is 13 residues long. Germline CDR1 is LNHDA and CDR2 is SQIVND (reference sequence). CDR3 amino acids: CASSWDSDYGYTF. As DNA, the CDR3 is TGTGCCAGTAGTTGGGACAGCGACTATGGCTACACCTTC.

This clone is medium-sized by share. Distinct nucleotide sequences in the sample also encode this CDR3. V gene TRBV19 combines with J gene TRBJ2-5; D remains ambiguous. The germline V gene has CDR1 LNHDA and CDR2 SQIVND (reference sequence). The length of the CDR3 is 13 residues. V lost 3 bases and J 3 bases, leaving 8 bases between the germline ends. The CDR3 DNA reads TGTGCCAGTAGTATTGGAAGGGAAGAGACCCAGTACTTC. Protein sequence: CASSIGREETQYF.

The count of this clone is one. The chain employs TRBV11-3 and TRBJ2-5; TRBD1 matches 10 bases. V lost 5 bases to trimming and J lost 3 bases; unmatched junction nucleotides: 6. The CDR3 contains 15 residues. Germline V lookup: CDR1 SGHNT, CDR2 YENEEA. CDR3: CASSRRTGGKETQYF. Here the CDR3 DNA reads TGTGCCAGCAGCAGAAGGACAGGGGGGAAAGAGACCCAGTACTTC.

The V and J genes are TRBV7-3 and TRBJ2-3, with TRBD2 identical over 9 bases. CDR3 size: 17 residues. J lost 1 base, V lost 5 bases, and 10 bases had no gene match. Per the germline V gene, CDR1 is SGHTA and CDR2 is FQGTGA. CDR3 region: CASSASTSGFRTDTQYF. The CDR3, as DNA: TGTGCCAGCAGCGCAAGCACTAGCGGGTTTCGCACAGATACGCAGTATTTT.

V gene TRBV11-3 combines with J gene TRBJ2-1, with 13 bases lining up with TRBD2. V gave up 1 base and J gave up 8 bases; unmatched junction bases: 5. Per the germline V gene, CDR1 is SGHNT and CDR2 is YENEEA. The CDR3 loop spans 16 amino acids. CDR3 sequence reads: CASSLGTSGRGDEQFF. The DNA for the CDR3 is TGTGCCAGCAGCTTAGGGACTAGCGGGAGAGGTGATGAGCAGTTCTTC.

V usage is TRBV2 and J usage is TRBJ2-1, with D possibly matching TRBD2 (6 bases). V lost 7 bases and J 12 bases, leaving 16 bases between the germline ends. The germline V gene encodes CDR1 SNHLY and CDR2 FYNNEI. There are 12 residues in the CDR3. The CDR3 spells CASTARGFGQFF. CDR3 coding DNA: TGTGCCAGCACCGCTCGGGGGTTCGGGCAGTTCTTC. The full variable domain, rest sourced from reference TRBV2 and TRBJ2-1, is EPEVTQTPSHQVTQMGQEVILRCVPISNHLYFYWYRQILGQKVEFLVSFYNNEISEKSEIFDDQFSVERPDGSNFTLKIRSTKLEDSAMYFCASTARGFGQFFGPGTRLTVL.

This clone has just one count. CDR3 bases: TGCAGCGTTGGAGGGACAGGGAGTGAAAAACTGTTTTTT. This gives the protein CSVGGTGSEKLFF. This rearrangement joins TRBV29-1 to TRBJ1-4; 9 bases are shared with TRBD1. The junction had 4 bases not matched to a gene; V was cut back by 4 bases and J by 7 bases. Germline CDR1 is SQVTM and CDR2 is ANQGSEA. The CDR3 sequence is 13 residues long.

This chain uses TRBV5-4 with TRBJ2-3; D might be TRBD1 or TRBD2, each matching 5 bases. Deletions cut 3 bases from V and 4 bases from J, with 15 bases between. This CDR3 is 15 amino acids long. Per germline, CDR1 SGHNT and CDR2 YYREEE (reference sequence). The CDR3 region is CASSSGPRDPDTQYF. The DNA of the CDR3 is TGTGCCAGCAGCTCCGGACCCCGGGACCCAGATACGCAGTATTTT. Full variable domain (remainder filled in from reference TRBV5-4 and TRBJ2-3): ETGVTQSPTHLIKTRGQQVTLRCSSQSGHNTVSWYQQALGQGPQFIFQYYREEENGRGNFPPRFSGLQFPNYSSELNVNALELDDSALYLCASSSGPRDPDTQYFGPGTRLTVL.

There are a few counts of this clone. The chain uses TRBV19 and TRBJ2-3; 8 bases fit TRBD2. Germline V lookup: CDR1 LNHDA, CDR2 SQIVND (reference sequence). The CDR3 has 14 residues. V dropped 6 bases and J dropped 4; count of bases not matched to a gene: 6. Written as DNA, the CDR3 is TGTGCCAGTAGACACGGGGGGGACGCAGATACGCAGTATTTT. Amino acids: CASRHGGDADTQYF.

V and J are TRBV11-2 and TRBJ2-7; D possibly uses TRBD1 or TRBD2 (6 bases each). Germline values: CDR1 SGHAT, CDR2 FQNNGV. This CDR3 contains 18 residues. V was trimmed by 0 bases and J by 4 bases, leaving 22 bases between them. The chain's CDR3 is CASSLDHGGPGFYYEQYF. DNA of the CDR3: TGTGCCAGCAGCTTAGATCATGGGGGGCCTGGGTTTTATTACGAGCAGTACTTC.

The chain links TRBV15 to TRBJ1-2, with 7 bases that match TRBD1. V trimming: 0 bases; J trimming: 4 bases; junction bases outside the gene matches: 2. This CDR3 contains 14 residues. Per germline, CDR1 LNHNV and CDR2 YYDKDF (reference sequence). The CDR3 reads CATSRDTGVYGYTF. The CDR3 DNA reads TGTGCCACCAGCAGAGATACAGGGGTCTATGGCTACACCTTC.

This clone was counted a single time. The gene calls are TRBV6-4 and TRBJ2-1; 13 bases align to TRBD2. V dropped 0 bases and J dropped 9; count of bases not matched to a gene: 2. The CDR3 contains 15 residues. Germline CDR1 reads MRHNA; CDR2 reads SNTAGT. CDR3 bases: TGTGCCAGCAGTGACTCACTAGCGGGGGGGAGTGAGCAGTTCTTC. As protein: CASSDSLAGGSEQFF.

This clone was observed a handful of times. The chain joins TRBV2 to TRBJ2-1; 9 nucleotides match TRBD2. J gave up 4 bases and V 7 bases, and 5 bases lay outside the gene matches. Germline lookup yields CDR1 SNHLY and CDR2 FYNNEI. This CDR3 has 14 amino acids. Here the CDR3 DNA reads TGTGCCAGCAAGCCTAGCGGGGATTACAATGAGCAGTTCTTC. Translated, it gives CASKPSGDYNEQFF.

The chain employs TRBV27 and TRBJ1-1; D call uncertain. This CDR3 has 13 residues. Germline CDR1 and CDR2: MNHEY and SMNVEV (reference sequence). Trimming cost V 4 bases and J 0 bases, with 6 bases left between them. DNA for the CDR3: TGTGCCAGCAGTTCACAGCTGAACACTGAAGCTTTCTTT. This translates into CASSSQLNTEAFF.

V and J are TRBV19 and TRBJ1-4; TRBD1 agrees at 11 bases. The germline V gene encodes CDR1 LNHDA and CDR2 SQIVND (reference sequence). This CDR3 region has 15 residues. V trimming: 5 bases; J trimming: 6 bases; junction bases outside the gene matches: 5. The CDR3 sequence: CASSLGQGADEKLFF. In DNA form, the CDR3 reads TGTGCCAGTAGTCTTGGACAGGGGGCGGATGAAAAACTGTTTTTT.

This clone was detected a few times. V is TRBV7-6 and J is TRBJ2-7; D gene unclear. Germline loops: CDR1 SGHVS, CDR2 FNYEAQ. The CDR3 covers 15 residues. The ends were cut back, 5 bases at V and 2 bases at J, with 16 bases in the middle. This chain's CDR3 is CASSRDMGFTYEQYF. The CDR3 coding sequence is TGTGCCAGCAGCCGAGACATGGGATTCACCTACGAGCAGTACTTC.